This T cell receptor beta chain was sequenced for a study of blood T cells in healthy people across ages. Using a J-beta primer mix together with a sample-barcoded 5' primer, a second PCR was run for about 6 to 11 cycles. TCRdb used MiXCR to reprocess the 5' RACE reads, holding one entry per CDR3 protein. The data contain approximately 780,000 distinct CDR3 sequences, roughly 26% of them singletons. Losses at the gene ends were 1 base for V and 6 bases for J; bases not matched to a gene: 4. Germline V gives CDR1 MNHNY, CDR2 SVGAGI (reference sequence). This CDR3 has 14 amino acids. These data were likewise used in another study, on T cells of mothers and their children.

This receptor was identified in a boy between 10 and 17 years old in good health. The chain couples TRBV6-6 to TRBJ2-7, with 9 bases fitting TRBD1. Specimen: blood. The CDR3 sequence: CASSYYQQGAEQYF. The CDR3 coding sequence is TGTGCCAGCAGTTACTATCAACAGGGGGCCGAGCAGTACTTC.